The rows below give T cell receptor beta chains drawn from one sample of a study of PD-L1 blockade in urothelial cancer. The protocol was immunoSEQ multiplex PCR, while the TCRdb copy is restricted to in-frame clones and leaves out a portion. The sample includes tens of thousands of clones, roughly 86% of them seen just once. The sequencing used PBMCs, collected around atezolizumab (anti-PD-L1) treatment. These receptors originate from a man between 60 and 75 years old with urothelial cancer. Both conserved end residues are part of each CDR3. Each record gives: V gene, J gene, D gene, clone size, CDR3 protein, CDR3 DNA. The D gene is left open where the match is weak. Not all rows give a size; the values are once, few, many and, for expanded clones, a class.

>TRBV6-4|TRBJ2-5|TRBD2|.
CATSREVGETQYF
TGTGCCACCAGTCGGGAGGTCGGGGAGACCCAGTACTTC
>TRBV9|TRBJ2-5|TRBD2|.
CASSGSGGGPRETQYF
TGTGCCAGCAGCGGCTCCGGGGGGGGGCCCCGGGAGACCCAGTACTTC
>TRBV30|TRBJ1-4|.|.
CAWSLPLVEKLFF
TGTGCCTGGAGTCTACCCCTGGTAGAAAAACTGTTTTTT
>TRBV10-2|TRBJ2-7|TRBD2|.
CASGGLAGFGEQYF
TGCGCCAGCGGGGGACTAGCGGGGTTTGGCGAGCAGTACTTC
>TRBV4-2|TRBJ2-1|TRBD2|.
CASSRAGTSGDNEQFF
TGTGCCAGCAGCCGAGCCGGGACTAGCGGGGACAATGAGCAGTTCTTC
>TRBV30|TRBJ2-1|TRBD2|.
CAWSIAGQQIRQFF
TGTGCCTGGAGTATAGCGGGCCAGCAGATCCGGCAGTTCTTC
>TRBV5-6|TRBJ1-2|.|few
CASSLSEGMGDYGYTF
TGTGCCAGCAGCTTGTCGGAGGGAATGGGCGACTATGGCTACACCTTC
>TRBV2|TRBJ1-5|.|.
CASSGTDQPQHF
TGTGCCAGCAGTGGGACAGATCAGCCCCAGCATTTT
>TRBV30|TRBJ1-5|TRBD1|.
CAWSVTGFQPQHF
TGTGCCTGGAGTGTGACAGGGTTTCAGCCCCAGCATTTT
>TRBV5-1|TRBJ1-1|.|.
CASSLEAGMSTEAFF
TGCGCCAGCAGCTTGGAGGCGGGGATGAGCACTGAAGCTTTCTTT
>TRBV10-3|TRBJ1-5|.|.
CAISELGDNQPQHF
TGTGCCATCAGTGAGCTCGGGGACAATCAGCCCCAGCATTTT
>TRBV11-1|TRBJ2-5|.|.
CASSSSERRIETQYF
TGTGCCAGCAGCTCGTCGGAAAGGAGGATAGAGACCCAGTACTTC
>TRBV5-1|TRBJ2-2|.|few
CASSLRAQAGELFF
TGCGCCAGCAGCTTGCGAGCCCAGGCCGGGGAGCTGTTTTTT
>TRBV6-1|TRBJ2-7|TRBD1|.
CAIPPGQYEQYF
TGTGCCATACCACCGGGACAGTACGAGCAGTACTTC
>TRBV11-3|TRBJ2-3|.|.
CASARDTSTDTQYF
TGTGCCAGCGCCCGGGACACTAGCACAGATACGCAGTATTTT
>TRBV7-2|TRBJ2-2|TRBD2|.
CASSSFRGTSRGELFF
TGTGCCAGCAGCTCTTTCCGGGGGACTAGCCGCGGGGAGCTGTTTTTT
>TRBV15|TRBJ2-7|TRBD1|.
CATSVGQGYEQYF
TGTGCCACCAGCGTGGGACAGGGCTACGAGCAGTACTTC